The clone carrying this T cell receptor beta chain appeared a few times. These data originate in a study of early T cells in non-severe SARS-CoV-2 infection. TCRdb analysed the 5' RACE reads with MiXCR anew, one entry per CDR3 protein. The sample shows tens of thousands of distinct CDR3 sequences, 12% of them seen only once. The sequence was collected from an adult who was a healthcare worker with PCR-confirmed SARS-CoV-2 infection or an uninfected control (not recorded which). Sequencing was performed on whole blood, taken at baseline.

This CDR3 is CASSPITGNEKLFF. The CDR3 nucleotides read TGTGCCAGCTCACCAATCACCGGGAATGAAAAACTGTTTTTT. The chain employs TRBV18 and TRBJ1-4, with no clear D. Trimming left V 2 bases short and J 5 bases short, with 9 bases between. The CDR3 runs to 14 residues. Germline-derived CDR1 and CDR2 are KGHSH and LQKENI.